This T cell receptor (beta chain) was documented in a study of tumour-infiltrating T cells in Burkitt lymphoma. Study details: This cohort included all epidemiological subtypes of Burkitt lymphoma.

TCRdb's copy holds only in-frame clones and misses some; the assay was immunoSEQ multiplex PCR. Of some 4,300 clones listed, about 13% were seen once; the top ten hold around 23%. V lost 3 bases to trimming and J lost 0 bases, with 12 bases between them. The CDR3 runs 16 residues. The germline CDR1 and CDR2 sequences are SGHTA and FQGNSA. Sequences were obtained from tumor tissue. The TCR was taken from a human donor with Burkitt lymphoma. J is TRBJ1-3 and V is TRBV7-2; no clear D. CDR3 in DNA: TGTGCCAGCAGCTTGTTGGGCCCAAGCTCTGGAAACACCATATATTTT. Translated: CASSLLGPSSGNTIYF.